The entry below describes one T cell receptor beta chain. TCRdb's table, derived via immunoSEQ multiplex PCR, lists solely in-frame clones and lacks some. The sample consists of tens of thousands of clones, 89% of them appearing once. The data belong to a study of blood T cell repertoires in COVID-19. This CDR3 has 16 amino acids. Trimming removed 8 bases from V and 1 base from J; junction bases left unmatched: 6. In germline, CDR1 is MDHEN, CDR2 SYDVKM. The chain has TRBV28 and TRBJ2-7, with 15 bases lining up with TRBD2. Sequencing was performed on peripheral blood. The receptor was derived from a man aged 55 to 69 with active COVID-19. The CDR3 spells CASPPGTSGRSYEQYF. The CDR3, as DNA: TGTGCCAGCCCCCCCGGGACTAGCGGGAGGTCCTACGAGCAGTACTTC. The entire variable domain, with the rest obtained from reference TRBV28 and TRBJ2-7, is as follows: DVKVTQSSRYLVKRTGEKVFLECVQDMDHENMFWYRQDPGLGLRLIYFSYDVKMKEKGDIPEGYSVSREKKERFSLILESASTNQTSMYLCASPPGTSGRSYEQYFGPGTRLTVT.